This T cell receptor (beta chain) emerged from a study of molecular identifiers for immune sequencing clone quantification. Whole-study results and caveats: Clones that exceeded 20 RNA copies held over 99% of effector molecules, yet under 1% in naive cells.

TCRdb itself ran the PCR reads through MiXCR, one entry per CDR3 protein. The sample records about 320,000 distinct CDR3 sequences, roughly a quarter being singletons. In this sample, this clonotype turned up a few times. The target antigen is unknown. V was pared by 1 base and J by 4 bases, with 9 bases between. Germline V CDR1 and CDR2: SGHTA, FQGTGA. The CDR3 is 14 residues long. Sequencing was carried out using naive CD8+ T cells from blood, with Jurkat cell RNA spiked in. Documented subset: FACS-sorted CD8+CD4-CCR7+CD45RA+ naive T cells. This receptor was obtained from a human donor in good health. Some libraries in this study had Jurkat cell RNA spiked in. V gene TRBV7-3 combines with J gene TRBJ2-3, with D perhaps matching TRBD1 (6 bases). CDR3 bases: TGTGCCAGCAGCTTAATGGGGGCCGCAGATACGCAGTATTTT. This translates into CASSLMGAADTQYF.